A single T cell receptor (beta chain) is shown here with its context. TCR beta CDR3 regions were amplified from RNA transcripts. First-round RT-PCR employed HTBI primers, with a second-round multiplex PCR after it. Via MiXCR, TCRdb re-called the multiplex PCR reads, giving one row per CDR3 protein. The sample has 200,000 to 300,000 distinct CDR3 sequences, approximately 42% seen once. This specimen belongs to a study of Graves' ophthalmopathy and Graves' hyperthyroidism. The wider study: Peripheral blood sampling preceded any treatment and occurred at initial diagnosis.

Presentation of ophthalmopathy in the donors involved moderate-to-severe activity, CAS ≥3, NOSPECS ≥4 and a duration under 3 months. The diagnosis combined clinical symptoms, thyroxine, TRAb, thyroid ultrasound and orbital computed tomography scans. The PBMCs originated from roughly 10 ml of fresh peripheral blood. The origin of this receptor is an adult man with Graves' ophthalmopathy. Sequenced: peripheral blood.

The CDR3 sequence: CSARVIQDSNHF. The CDR3 DNA reads as TGCAGTGCTAGAGTTATCCAGGACAGTAACCACTTT. V gene TRBV20-1 combines with J gene TRBJ1-6; possibly TRBD1 for D (6 bases). Germline V gene data show CDR1 as DFQATT and CDR2 as SNEGSKA (reference sequence). The CDR3 has 12 amino acids. V dropped 1 base and J dropped 18 bases, with 16 bases sitting between them.